These 23 T cell receptor beta chains originate from one sample sequenced in a study of T cell repertoires in cytomegalovirus infection. TCRdb processed the reads anew with MiXCR; each CDR3 protein has one entry. The data hold fewer than 950,000 distinct CDR3 sequences, with 30% to 35% observed a single time. Their specific antigens are unknown. Here the sequenced sample was cultured CD8+ T cells from PBMCs, taken from culture after CMV antigen stimulation. Every receptor here comes from a human donor in good health (CMV status not recorded). Some clones in this sample may be carry-over from other donors' samples.

The J gene is TRBJ1-5, the V gene TRBV27, with D uncertain. The V and J ends lost 6 bases and 0 bases respectively, with 12 bases between them. The CDR3 runs 15 residues. In germline, CDR1 is MNHEY, CDR2 SMNVEV (reference sequence). The CDR3 is CASSRHENSNQPQHF. CDR3 nucleotides: TGTGCCAGCAGCCGACACGAAAATAGCAATCAGCCCCAGCATTTT.

This clonotype occurred a few times. This chain connects TRBV2 to TRBJ1-4, with D maybe TRBD1 (6 bases). Between the trimmed V and J ends, which lost 1 base and 3 bases, there was a span of 36 bases. The CDR3 sequence is 24 residues long. Germline assignment: CDR1 SNHLY and CDR2 FYNNEI. The CDR3 region is CASSEDRRGQPGQTETRANEKLFF. CDR3 sequence (DNA): TGTGCCAGCAGTGAAGACCGTCGAGGTCAACCAGGACAGACCGAAACTCGGGCTAATGAAAAACTGTTTTTT.

This chain links TRBV27 with TRBJ2-3; D gene unclear. V was pared by 5 bases and J by 4 bases, with 7 bases between. Germline CDR1 MNHEY, CDR2 SMNVEV (reference sequence). This CDR3 is built from 12 residues. The CDR3 nucleotides are TGTGCCAGCAGTCCGAACGCAGATACGCAGTATTTT. Its protein is CASSPNADTQYF.

The rearrangement links TRBV7-6 to TRBJ2-5; tentative D call: TRBD1 (5 bases). This CDR3 comprises 14 residues. Germline assignment: CDR1 SGHVS and CDR2 FNYEAQ. With 3 bases removed from V and 6 bases from J, the gap between germline ends came to 14 bases. In DNA, the CDR3 is TGTGCCAGCAGCTTCAGGGAATGGGTGAAGACCCAGTACTTC. Translation: CASSFREWVKTQYF.

There are a few counts of this clonotype. This chain links TRBV5-6 with TRBJ2-3; D possibly corresponds to TRBD1 (6 bases). With 4 bases removed from V and 3 bases from J, the gap between germline ends came to 18 bases. Germline V gene lookup returns CDR1 SGHDT and CDR2 YYEEEE. The CDR3 is 16 residues long. The CDR3 DNA follows: TGTGCCAGCAGCCCCGGCCCAGGGGTGGTAACAGATACGCAGTATTTT. This sequence encodes CASSPGPGVVTDTQYF. Variable domain in full (rest from reference TRBV5-6 and TRBJ2-3): DAGVTQSPTHLIKTRGQQVTLRCSPKSGHDTVSWYQQALGQGPQFIFQYYEEEERQRGNFPDRFSGHQFPNYSSELNVNALLLGDSALYLCASSPGPGVVTDTQYFGPGTRLTVL.

The chain carries TRBV18 and TRBJ1-5; D might be TRBD1 (6 bases). Trimming took 4 bases from V and 8 from J, leaving 21 bases between them. Germline lookup yields CDR1 KGHSH and CDR2 LQKENI. CDR3 length: 16 amino acids. DNA for the CDR3: TGTGCCAGCTCACACGACGGACAGTCTTCTAGGGAGCCCCAGCATTTT. Translated: CASSHDGQSSREPQHF.

V gene TRBV19 combines with J gene TRBJ1-1, with D possibly matching TRBD1 (5 bases). Per the germline V gene, CDR1 is LNHDA and CDR2 is SQIVND (reference sequence). The V and J ends lost 0 bases and 11 bases respectively, with 16 bases between them. The CDR3 consists of 14 residues. DNA of the CDR3: TGTGCCAGTAGTATAGAGGGACCGTGGCCCCAGGCTTTCTTT. Its protein product is CASSIEGPWPQAFF.

The table lists this clonotype with many counts. This CDR3 is CASSLNDRGYNEQFF. In DNA form, the CDR3 reads TGTGCCAGCAGCTTAAACGACAGGGGATACAATGAGCAGTTCTTC. The chain employs TRBV7-9 and TRBJ2-1, with 8 bases matching TRBD1. The V gene end was trimmed by 2 bases and the J gene end by 4 bases; junction bases not matched to a gene: 4. The CDR3 is made up of 15 amino acids. CDR1 is SEHNR and CDR2 is FQNEAQ in the germline V gene (reference sequence).

V gene TRBV6-5 combines with J gene TRBJ1-1; D possibly corresponds to TRBD1 (6 bases). This CDR3 comprises 14 residues. Trimming cost V 2 bases and J 3 bases, with 10 bases left between them. The germline gives CDR1 MNHEY, CDR2 SVGAGI. CDR3 amino acids: CASSYVQGDTEAFF. CDR3 DNA: TGTGCCAGCAGTTACGTACAGGGCGACACTGAAGCTTTCTTT.

This clonotype has ten or more counts. The rearrangement links TRBV12-5 to TRBJ2-5, with 7 bases identical to TRBD1. Germline loops: CDR1 LGHNT, CDR2 FRNRAP. The CDR3 totals 15 residues. J gave up 4 bases and V 2 bases, and 7 bases lay outside the gene matches. The chain's CDR3 is CASGLWQGDGETQYF. The CDR3 DNA reads TGTGCTAGTGGTTTGTGGCAGGGGGATGGAGAGACCCAGTACTTC. Full variable domain (missing parts from reference TRBV12-5 and TRBJ2-5): DARVTQTPRHKVTEMGQEVTMRCQPILGHNTVFWYRQTMMQGLELLAYFRNRAPLDDSGMPKDRFSAEMPDATLATLKIQPSEPRDSAVYFCASGLWQGDGETQYFGPGTRLLVL.

This clonotype was observed many times. This chain uses TRBV7-2 with TRBJ1-5, with unresolved D. The CDR3 covers 15 residues. Germline V gene data show CDR1 as SGHTA and CDR2 as FQGNSA. The V end was cut by 5 bases, the J end by 1 base, with 12 bases between. CDR3 residues: CASSPERGSNQPQHF. DNA for the CDR3: TGTGCCAGCAGCCCAGAGCGGGGAAGCAATCAGCCCCAGCATTTT.

V is TRBV28 and J is TRBJ1-6, with D perhaps matching TRBD1 (5 bases). CDR1 is MDHEN and CDR2 is SYDVKM in the germline V gene. The CDR3 runs to 15 residues. Trimming pared 6 bases from V and 4 bases from J, leaving 13 bases between. The CDR3 DNA sequence: TGTGCCAGCAGGTCGGGACTTATGTATAATTCACCCCTCCACTTT. Its protein is CASRSGLMYNSPLHF. The entire variable domain, with the rest obtained from reference TRBV28 and TRBJ1-6, is as follows: DVKVTQSSRYLVKRTGEKVFLECVQDMDHENMFWYRQDPGLGLRLIYFSYDVKMKEKGDIPEGYSVSREKKERFSLILESASTNQTSMYLCASRSGLMYNSPLHFGNGTRLTVT.

The J gene is TRBJ2-7, the V gene TRBV27, with 7 bases fitting TRBD2. CDR3 length: 14 amino acids. The V gene end was trimmed by 5 bases and the J gene end by 0 bases; junction bases not matched to a gene: 4. Per the germline V gene, CDR1 is MNHEY and CDR2 is SMNVEV (reference sequence). The CDR3 DNA is TGTGCCAGCAGTCCGGGACTAACCTCCTACGAGCAGTACGTC. The encoded protein is CASSPGLTSYEQYV.

In this sample, this clonotype turned up a few times. The V and J genes are TRBV4-2 and TRBJ2-7; 10 bases are a match to TRBD1. Trimming cost V 0 bases and J 2 bases; bases outside gene matches: 4. The CDR3 length is 16 residues. Germline V gives CDR1 LGHNA, CDR2 YNFKEQ. Here the CDR3 reads CASSQEGTGATYEQYF. Written as DNA, the CDR3 is TGTGCCAGCAGCCAAGAGGGGACAGGGGCCACCTACGAGCAGTACTTC.

This chain uses TRBV19 with TRBJ2-7; 10 bases align to TRBD2. This CDR3 has 17 amino acids. Germline lookup yields CDR1 LNHDA and CDR2 SQIVND (reference sequence). V shed 5 bases and J 0 bases; nucleotides not matched to a gene: 10. The CDR3 loop reads CASSAFTSGASSYEQYF. The CDR3 DNA follows: TGTGCCAGTAGTGCCTTTACTAGCGGGGCGAGCTCCTACGAGCAGTACTTC.

The chain recombines TRBV6-9 with TRBJ2-7, with D tentatively TRBD1 (5 bases). This CDR3 spans 13 amino acids. The germline V and J ends were trimmed by 10 bases and 6 bases, with 19 bases remaining between them. Germline V lookup: CDR1 MNHGY, CDR2 SVAAGI. The CDR3 loop reads CAIPVQGSIEQYV. CDR3 coding DNA: TGTGCCATCCCGGTTCAGGGATCTATCGAGCAGTACGTC.

This clonotype was counted ten times or more. The chain combines TRBV7-6 with TRBJ2-2; weak D call: TRBD2 (7 bases). Looked up from germline, CDR1 is SGHVS and CDR2 is FNYEAQ. The CDR3 runs to 17 residues. Between the trimmed V and J ends, which lost 1 base and 6 bases, there was a span of 18 bases. The CDR3 here is CASSLEIGGASSGELFF. Written as DNA, the CDR3 is TGTGCCAGCAGCTTAGAGATTGGGGGGGCTTCGTCCGGGGAGCTGTTTTTT.

The chain recombines TRBV9 with TRBJ2-5; TRBD1 matches at 7 bases. CDR3 size: 15 residues. Trimming at V came to 0 bases and at J to 1 base, leaving 3 bases not matched to a gene. Germline values: CDR1 SGDLS, CDR2 YYNGEE. The DNA of the CDR3 is TGTGCCAGCAGCGTAGGAGGGGGCCTCCAAGAGACCCAGTACTTC. This encodes CASSVGGGLQETQYF.

This clonotype has a count of ten or more. The CDR3 region has the DNA TGTGCCAGCAGCTTAGTTGGCCGGAACACCGGGGAGCTGTTTTTT. The encoded protein is CASSLVGRNTGELFF. This sequence joins TRBV7-6 and TRBJ2-2; D gene ambiguous. Trimming stripped 1 base from V and 1 base from J, with 7 bases between. The CDR3 has 15 residues. Germline lookup yields CDR1 SGHVS and CDR2 FNYEAQ.

This clonotype was seen a handful of times. The chain couples TRBV15 to TRBJ1-2; D gene uncertain. This CDR3 has 12 residues. The germline CDR1 and CDR2 sequences are LNHNV and YYDKDF (reference sequence). With 0 bases removed from V and 8 bases from J, the gap between germline ends came to 7 bases. In nucleotides, the CDR3 is TGTGCCACCAGCAGAGATCCGGCGGGCTACACCTTC. Its translation: CATSRDPAGYTF.

This clonotype occurred many times. The chain joins TRBV7-2 to TRBJ2-3; D gene uncertain. CDR1 is SGHTA, CDR2 FQGNSA, per germline. The CDR3 covers 15 residues. V gave up 3 bases and J gave up 2 bases, with 12 bases separating them. The CDR3 DNA reads as TGTGCCAGCAGCTTTGAGGTGGGGTACACAGATACGCAGTATTTT. Translation: CASSFEVGYTDTQYF.

This clonotype turned up a few times. The chain has TRBV6-1 and TRBJ1-6, with unresolved D. Trimming shortened V by 1 base and J by 4 bases, and 20 bases separated the two germline ends. CDR1 is MNHNS, CDR2 SASEGT, per germline. The CDR3 is 19 residues long. CDR3 sequence (DNA): TGTGCCAGCAGTGAAGTTAGTTTCATTGTCGCCAAATATAATTCACCCCTCCACTTT. This encodes CASSEVSFIVAKYNSPLHF.

This rearrangement joins TRBV2 to TRBJ1-5, with D unresolved. With 3 bases removed from V and 4 bases from J, the gap between germline ends came to 1 base. Germline V gene lookup returns CDR1 SNHLY and CDR2 FYNNEI. This CDR3 has 11 amino acids. This chain's CDR3 is CASSDNQPQHF. The CDR3 nucleotides are TGTGCCAGCAGTGATAATCAGCCCCAGCATTTT.